This T cell receptor (beta chain) came from a study of cytomegalovirus exposure and HLA in healthy donors. Whole-study findings and limits: Rarity characterized most TCR sequences, yet some public TCRs appeared in many donors. Reported performance of the classifier showed diagnosis of cytomegalovirus status with high specificity and sensitivity.

For this clone: Its cognate antigen is unknown.

The protocol was immunoSEQ multiplex PCR, while the TCRdb copy is restricted to in-frame clones and leaves out a portion. The sample consists of roughly 100,000 clones, about 88% of them appearing once. The CDR3 has 15 amino acids. V was cut by 3 bases and J by 7 bases, with 16 bases left in between. CDR1 is LNHDA and CDR2 is SQIVND in the germline V gene (reference sequence). The sequencing sample was made of PBMCs. The rearrangement joins TRBV19 to TRBJ1-5, with a tentative D call TRBD1 (5 bases). The receptor was isolated from a woman younger than 30 in good health and CMV-seropositive. The CDR3 reads CASSMGRPGEQPQHF. As DNA, the CDR3 is TGTGCCAGTAGTATGGGTAGACCGGGGGAACAGCCCCAGCATTTT.